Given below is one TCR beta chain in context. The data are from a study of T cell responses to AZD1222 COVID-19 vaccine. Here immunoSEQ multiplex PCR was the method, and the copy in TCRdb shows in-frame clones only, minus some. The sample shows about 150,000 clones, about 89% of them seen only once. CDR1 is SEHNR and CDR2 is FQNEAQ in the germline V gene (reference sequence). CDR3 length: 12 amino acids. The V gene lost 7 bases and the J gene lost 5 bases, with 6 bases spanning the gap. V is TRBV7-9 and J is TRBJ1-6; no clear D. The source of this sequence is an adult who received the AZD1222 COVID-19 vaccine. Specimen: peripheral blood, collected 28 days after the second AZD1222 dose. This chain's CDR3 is CASNVHNSPLHF. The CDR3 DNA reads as TGTGCCAGCAACGTTCATAATTCACCCCTCCACTTT.